The source of this T cell receptor (beta chain) is a study of neurological immune-mediated disorders (dated by TCRdb to between 2018 and 2021). A note on the overall study: Among the roughly 35 multiple sclerosis patients, relapsing-remitting MS accounted for around 30 and secondary progressive MS accounted for 3. The roughly 110 TCR-beta libraries included longitudinal samples, technical triplicates and paired sorted CD4+ and CD8+ T-cell subsets alongside PBMC samples. The cohort comprised roughly 69 subjects: roughly 15 HAM/TSP patients, approximately 34 multiple sclerosis patients and approximately 20 healthy controls. Peripheral blood TCR-beta repertoires from HTLV-I-associated myelopathy (HAM/TSP) patients, multiple sclerosis patients and healthy controls were compared by UMI-based sequencing.

Overall study results and their limits: The MS cluster was not associated with any clinical or MRI features, and the authors stated that larger cohorts are needed. In a phylogenetic analysis, the repertoires of 18 out of 34 MS patients fell into a single cluster of related CDR3 sequences, pointing to a possible signature at the repertoire level. TCR clonal expansion was highest in HAM/TSP patients and lowest in MS patients, with MS patients falling below even healthy controls. No identical CDR3 amino acid sequences were shared among expanded clones across subjects, suggesting private TCR-beta repertoires in all groups.

The CDR3 is 12 residues long, ends included. CDR3 DNA only is kept here, 36 bases in frame from base 1. From a lookup of the germline V gene (reference sequence), CDR1 and CDR2 are DFQATT and SNEGSKA. The V end loses 3 bases and the J end loses 7 bases, and a stretch of 10 bases separates them. To synthesize cDNA, template-switch 5'RACE was performed with a primer carrying a 10-nucleotide random unique molecular identifier so that each TCR transcript was tagged. Every sequencing run covered 15-18 subjects and yielded more than 180 million TCR-beta sequences. The RNeasy kit was used to extract total RNA. Using the KAPA Real-time Library Amplification kit, TCR-beta VDJ regions were amplified with primers for the TCR constant region and the 5'RACE anchor. A first PCR added sample indexes and Illumina adaptors, and a second PCR then raised library yield. After Ampure bead purification, the TCR product of roughly 650 bp was size-selected on a 2% E-gel SizeSelection system. Before pooling, libraries had their quality checked on a Bioanalyzer, their concentration measured with Qubit, and their quantity determined with the Kapa Library Quantification kit. An Illumina HiSeq 2500 was used to sequence the libraries paired-end at 2 x 150 bp. To increase sequence diversity, roughly 24-32% phiX was spiked into each library pool. The paper's data handling went like this. The UMI-based MiGEC pipeline processed quality-filtered reads and removed over 85% of raw TCR sequences during error correction. IMGT germline references were used for alignment of VDJ genes, and clonotypes were defined by a unique CDR3 amino acid sequence together with V-J genes. Clonal expansion, Shannon diversity and CDR3 relatedness (CalcPairwiseDistances, ClusterSamples) were evaluated with VDJtools, and phylogenetic trees were built with CLCbio workbench. Clones with at least 8 unique UMIs were defined as expanded, with this threshold being based on coefficient-of-variation modelling across technical triplicates. The public reads were quality trimmed at Q25 with fastp and then assembled into clones with MiXCR by TCRdb, keeping productive beta chains. Rows are combined by CDR3 protein, so each entry shows the most common genes and DNA. TCRdb, not the original authors, processed these V and J calls. This sample has some 65,000 distinct CDR3 sequences in its table, and roughly 5.5% of those were observed once. Approximately 3% of the sample is held by the ten biggest clonotypes.

Unsorted PBMC libraries were generated from 2 million PBMCs stored in RNAlater at -80 °C until RNA extraction. The multiple sclerosis patients were enrolled in a US clinical protocol that used magnetic resonance imaging to evaluate disease progression. PBMCs were separated from peripheral blood using Ficoll-Hypaque density gradient centrifugation and then cryopreserved in liquid nitrogen. On this clonotype itself: This clone's antigen is unknown. Because it lacks the conserved phenylalanine or tryptophan at the end, this CDR3 is likely a read error.

This chain joins TRBV20-1 to TRBJ2-1, with an unclear D gene assignment. The sample taken for sequencing was PBMCs. The TCR sequence derives from a woman in her 30s with multiple sclerosis. The encoded CDR3 is CSASRQFNEQFN. The sequenced DNA is TGCAGTGCTAGCCGCCAGTTTAATGAGCAGTTCAAC.